Each of the 25 T cell receptor beta chains below was sequenced from the same sample in a study of technical replicates of blood from several donors. TCRdb's table, derived via immunoSEQ multiplex PCR, lists solely in-frame clones and lacks some. The profile shows around 84,000 clones, more than 90% of them singletons. Material: T cells isolated from PBMCs. These receptors were taken from a human donor in good health.

Concerning this clone itself: One end of the junction is discordant with germline, which a read error may explain. The chain couples TRBV29-1 to TRBJ2-7; 7 nucleotides line up with TRBD1. Looked up from germline, CDR1 is SQVTM and CDR2 is ANQGSEA. This CDR3 comprises 13 residues. CDR3 in DNA: TGCAGCGCTGAAGGGGACAGTCCCTACGAGCAGTACTTC. It yields the protein CSAEGDSPYEQYF.

V gene TRBV6-6 combines with J gene TRBJ2-3, with 15 bases that match TRBD2. J was trimmed by 3 bases and V by 5 bases; bases with no gene match: 3. The CDR3 loop spans 16 amino acids. Germline V gene lookup returns CDR1 MNHNY and CDR2 SVGAGI (reference sequence). The CDR3 here is CASSSGTSGGTDTQYF. The DNA for the CDR3 is TGTGCCAGCAGTAGCGGGACTAGCGGGGGGACAGATACGCAGTATTTT.

The V and J genes are TRBV6-5 and TRBJ2-2, with D perhaps TRBD2 (7 bases). Germline values: CDR1 MNHEY, CDR2 SVGAGI. Trimming pared 2 bases from V and 2 bases from J, leaving 9 bases between. This CDR3 has 15 amino acids. The chain's CDR3 is CASSYRGGNTGELFF. As DNA, the CDR3 is TGTGCCAGCAGTTACAGGGGGGGTAACACCGGGGAGCTGTTTTTT.

This clone was seen more than once but under ten times. The CDR3: CASSINRNTEAFF. For the CDR3, the DNA is TGTGCCAGTAGTATCAACAGGAACACTGAAGCTTTCTTT. The V and J genes are TRBV19 and TRBJ1-1; D not certain. Trimming removed 3 bases at V and 1 base at J, with 6 bases between. The germline CDR1 and CDR2 sequences are LNHDA and SQIVND (reference sequence). The CDR3 extends over 13 amino acids.

The chain recombines TRBV28 with TRBJ1-2; possibly TRBD1 for D (6 bases). Trimming took off 7 bases at V and 4 bases at J, with 16 bases between the two ends. The CDR3 totals 14 residues. Germline V lookup: CDR1 MDHEN, CDR2 SYDVKM. The CDR3 loop reads CASIGGQGSYGYTF. CDR3 sequence (DNA): TGTGCCAGCATCGGGGGGCAGGGAAGCTATGGCTACACCTTC.

The chain's CDR3 is CASSSWAEGGTEAFF. Here the CDR3 DNA reads TGTGCCAGCAGTTCCTGGGCCGAAGGAGGAACTGAAGCTTTCTTT. The chain carries TRBV2 and TRBJ1-1; D unresolved. The germline gives CDR1 SNHLY, CDR2 FYNNEI. This CDR3 comprises 15 residues. V was trimmed by 5 bases and J by 5 bases, leaving 18 bases between them.

The chain employs TRBV19 and TRBJ2-7; 7 nucleotides line up with TRBD1. CDR3 length equals 14 residues. J was trimmed by 2 bases and V by 1 base; bases with no gene match: 2. Germline V gene sequence: CDR1 LNHDA, CDR2 SQIVND (reference sequence). CDR3 DNA sequence: TGTGCCAGTAGTATAGGAGGGGGCCCCTACGAGCAGTACTTC. Translated: CASSIGGGPYEQYF.

In its sample, this clone was seen a few times. This chain connects TRBV19 to TRBJ2-1; D may be TRBD1 (6 bases). The CDR3 spans 11 residues. V lost 4 bases and J 9 bases, leaving 7 bases between the germline ends. The germline V gene encodes CDR1 LNHDA and CDR2 SQIVND (reference sequence). The CDR3: CASSRGLEQFF. The CDR3 region has the DNA TGTGCCAGTAGTAGGGGGCTTGAGCAGTTCTTC. Full variable domain (missing parts from reference TRBV19 and TRBJ2-1): DGGITQSPKYLFRKEGQNVTLSCEQNLNHDAMYWYRQDPGQGLRLIYYSQIVNDFQKGDIAEGYSVSREKKESFPLTVTSAQKNPTAFYLCASSRGLEQFFGPGTRLTVL.

The chain has TRBV19 and TRBJ2-3; TRBD2 might be the D (5 bases). Trimming shortened V by 3 bases and J by 0 bases, and 10 bases separated the two germline ends. The germline CDR1 and CDR2 sequences are LNHDA and SQIVND (reference sequence). CDR3 length: 15 amino acids. CDR3 region: CASSIKSGSTDTQYF. CDR3 DNA: TGTGCCAGTAGTATCAAAAGCGGCAGCACAGATACGCAGTATTTT.

The table lists this clone with a count of one. The rearrangement joins TRBV7-6 to TRBJ2-2, with 10 bases aligning to TRBD1. This CDR3 comprises 16 residues. Trimming cost V 3 bases and J 7 bases; bases outside gene matches: 8. Germline-derived CDR1 and CDR2 are SGHVS and FNYEAQ. The CDR3 sequence is CASSFGQGDWDGELFF. The DNA for the CDR3 is TGTGCCAGCAGCTTCGGACAGGGGGATTGGGACGGGGAGCTGTTTTTT.

The chain carries TRBV7-9 and TRBJ1-2; no definite D call. CDR3 length equals 12 residues. Trimming left V 1 base short and J 6 bases short, with 6 bases between. The germline V gene encodes CDR1 SEHNR and CDR2 FQNEAQ (reference sequence). CDR3 nucleotide sequence: TGTGCCAGCAGCTTAGGTCTCGATGGCTACACCTTC. Its translation is CASSLGLDGYTF.

This chain connects TRBV20-1 to TRBJ2-1; D may be TRBD1 (6 bases). This CDR3 region has 11 residues. CDR1 and CDR2 from the germline V gene are DFQATT and SNEGSKA (reference sequence). Trimming took off 5 bases at V and 7 bases at J, with 9 bases between the two ends. The CDR3 nucleotides are TGCAGTGCTTCTCAGGGGAATGAGCAGTTCTTC. Its translation: CSASQGNEQFF.

This chain joins TRBV12-1 and TRBJ2-7; TRBD2 is the table's D call and was not checked against the DNA. TRBV12-1 is classified as a pseudogene. CDR3 length equals 15 residues. CDR3 residues: CASSPELGGIYEQYF. The DNA of the CDR3 is TGTGCCAGCAGCCCCGAACTAGGCGGGATCTACGAGCAGTACTTC.

The chain recombines TRBV14 with TRBJ2-3; perhaps TRBD2 as D (5 bases). Trimming took 1 base from V and 2 from J, leaving 22 bases between them. The CDR3 runs to 19 residues. Germline V lookup: CDR1 SGHDN, CDR2 FVKESK. Here the CDR3 DNA reads TGTGCCAGCAGCCAAGGAGGGTTGGTGGGTTGGTGGCACACAGATACGCAGTATTTT. As protein: CASSQGGLVGWWHTDTQYF.

The rearrangement uses TRBV27 and TRBJ1-2; 7 positions agree with TRBD1. The CDR3 loop spans 15 amino acids. CDR1 and CDR2 (germline): MNHEY, SMNVEV (reference sequence). V lost 6 bases to trimming and J lost 1 base; unmatched junction nucleotides: 8. The CDR3: CASSPGTVFNYGYTF. The CDR3 DNA follows: TGTGCCAGCAGCCCCGGGACAGTCTTTAACTATGGCTACACCTTC.

The chain has TRBV6-1 and TRBJ1-3, with 8 bases that match TRBD1. CDR1 and CDR2 from the germline V gene are MNHNS and SASEGT. The V and J ends lost 8 bases and 2 bases, in that order; junction bases with no gene match: 5. The CDR3 is 14 amino acids. The CDR3 reads CASRQTGAGNTIYF. As DNA, the CDR3 is TGTGCCAGCCGCCAGACAGGGGCTGGAAACACCATATATTTT.

The CDR3 spells CASSSGTGIFNYGYTF. CDR3 DNA sequence: TGCGCCAGCAGTTCAGGGACAGGAATATTTAACTATGGCTACACCTTC. The chain recombines TRBV10-2 with TRBJ1-2, with 8 bases that match TRBD1. CDR3 length: 16 amino acids. Looked up from germline, CDR1 is WSHSY and CDR2 is SAAADI. V was pared by 5 bases and J by 1 base, with 9 bases of the junction left unmatched.

The chain uses TRBV7-9 and TRBJ2-7; D is possibly TRBD1 (6 bases). Deletions cut 4 bases from V and 6 bases from J, with 13 bases between. The CDR3 consists of 13 residues. Germline loops: CDR1 SEHNR, CDR2 FQNEAQ (reference sequence). The CDR3 nucleotides are TGTGCCAGCAGCTCCCTTCAAGGGGGCGAGCAGTACTTC. It yields the protein CASSSLQGGEQYF.

The chain couples TRBV7-9 to TRBJ2-7; tentative D call: TRBD1 (5 bases). The V gene lost 5 bases and the J gene lost 2 bases, with 13 bases spanning the gap. CDR3 size: 14 residues. CDR1 is SEHNR and CDR2 is FQNEAQ in the germline V gene (reference sequence). The CDR3 protein is CASSHRQKTYEQYF. The DNA of the CDR3 is TGTGCCAGCAGCCATCGACAGAAAACCTACGAGCAGTACTTC.

V is TRBV7-9 and J is TRBJ2-2; TRBD2 matches 14 bases. The length of the CDR3 is 18 residues. Unmatched junction bases numbered 5, after V lost 0 bases and J lost 5 bases. The germline V gene encodes CDR1 SEHNR and CDR2 FQNEAQ (reference sequence). The CDR3 DNA reads TGTGCCAGCAGCTTAGCCGGGACTAGCGGGAGTCCAACCGGGGAGCTGTTTTTT. This sequence encodes CASSLAGTSGSPTGELFF.

The V and J genes are TRBV7-5 and TRBJ2-7; TRBD1 is the table's D call and was not checked against the DNA. TRBV7-5 is classified as a pseudogene. The CDR3 extends over 15 amino acids. The DNA of the CDR3 is TGTGTCAGAAGCGGGGCCAGGGCAGGAGACTACGAGCAGTACTTC. It encodes CVRSGARAGDYEQYF.

The rearrangement links TRBV28 to TRBJ2-1; weak D call: TRBD2 (5 bases). This CDR3 region has 15 residues. In germline, CDR1 is MDHEN, CDR2 SYDVKM. V lost 5 bases and J lost 3, with 14 bases in between. The CDR3 coding sequence is TGTGCCAGCAGTCCACCGGGAACAGACTACAATGAGCAGTTCTTC. Translation gives CASSPPGTDYNEQFF.

V usage is TRBV19 and J usage is TRBJ1-2, with a weak D call TRBD1 (5 bases). V was trimmed by 7 bases and J by 7 bases, leaving 25 bases between them. The CDR3 sequence is 16 residues long. From germline, CDR1 is LNHDA and CDR2 SQIVND (reference sequence). This CDR3 is CASNVADGTPLGGYTF. The CDR3, as DNA: TGTGCCAGTAATGTAGCGGACGGGACTCCCCTGGGTGGCTACACCTTC.

This clone was seen only once. This chain links TRBV5-5 with TRBJ1-6, with D possibly matching TRBD1 (5 bases). The CDR3 has 15 amino acids. V was shortened by 0 bases and J by 5 bases, with 9 bases between the two germline ends. Germline V gene lookup returns CDR1 SGHKS and CDR2 YYEKEE (reference sequence). CDR3 protein: CASSLEGVHNSPLHF. The CDR3 bases are TGTGCCAGCAGCTTGGAAGGGGTTCATAATTCACCCCTCCACTTT.

This clone came up many times. The V and J genes are TRBV6-5 and TRBJ1-1; D uncertain. CDR1 is MNHEY and CDR2 is SVGAGI in the germline V gene. V shed 11 bases and J shed 4 bases, with 17 bases lying between them. The CDR3 sequence is 13 residues long. CDR3 protein: CAARGQQFTEAFF. CDR3 sequence (DNA): TGTGCCGCGAGAGGTCAGCAATTCACTGAAGCTTTCTTT.